One sample yielded the 18 T cell receptor beta chains listed below, sequenced in a study of T cell responses to AZD1222 COVID-19 vaccine. Profiled with immunoSEQ multiplex PCR; TCRdb holds only in-frame clones, not every one. Among about 92,000 clones listed, approximately 90% were seen once. The input for sequencing was peripheral blood, taken on day 0 of AZD1222 vaccination. These receptors came from an adult in good health.

This clone was recorded only once. The chain has TRBV10-3 and TRBJ1-5; D may be TRBD1 (6 bases). CDR1 and CDR2 from the germline V gene are ENHRY and SYGVKD. The germline V and J ends were trimmed by 4 bases and 4 bases, with 8 bases remaining between them. This CDR3 region has 13 residues. The CDR3, as DNA: TGTGCCATCAGTGTAGGGGGTAATCAGCCCCAGCATTTT. Protein sequence: CAISVGGNQPQHF.

The CDR3 nucleotides are TGTGCCTGGAGTCAGGGGGTCCGGGATTCACCCCTCCACTTT. This codes for CAWSQGVRDSPLHF. The chain joins TRBV30 to TRBJ1-6; 7 positions match TRBD1. Germline CDR1 reads GTSNPN; CDR2 reads SVGIG (reference sequence). The CDR3 consists of 14 residues. V was clipped by 2 bases and J by 8 bases; unmatched bases: 6.

The DNA for the CDR3 is TGCGCCAGCAGCCAGATGAGCGGTGCGTCCTACGAGCAGTACTTC. Translation gives CASSQMSGASYEQYF. The V gene is TRBV4-1, the J gene TRBJ2-7; D perhaps matches TRBD2 (5 bases). Germline CDR1 reads MGHRA; CDR2 reads YSYEKL. This CDR3 has 15 residues. The germline V and J ends were trimmed by 3 bases and 1 base, with 13 bases remaining between them.

The chain combines TRBV6-2 or TRBV6-3 with TRBJ1-1; D is possibly TRBD1 (6 bases). The germline CDR1 and CDR2 sequences are MNHEY and SVGEGT. CDR3 length: 14 amino acids. V was pared by 5 bases and J by 6 bases, with 16 bases between. The CDR3 is CASSDRTESAEAFF. The DNA of the CDR3 is TGTGCCAGCAGTGACCGGACAGAGAGTGCTGAAGCTTTCTTT.

The chain combines TRBV6-1 with TRBJ1-1; possible D gene TRBD1, 5 bases. This CDR3 is built from 14 residues. V dropped 2 bases and J dropped 4 bases, with 11 bases sitting between them. CDR1 and CDR2 (germline): MNHNS, SASEGT. The CDR3: CASSETRGVTEAFF. For the CDR3, the DNA is TGTGCCAGCAGTGAAACCCGAGGGGTCACTGAAGCTTTCTTT.

The J gene is TRBJ1-6, the V gene TRBV7-9, with TRBD1 as a possible D gene (6 bases). Trimming cost V 3 bases and J 7 bases, with 13 bases left between them. Germline CDR1 and CDR2: SEHNR and FQNEAQ (reference sequence). The CDR3 has 15 amino acids. CDR3 sequence: CASSLSRGVNSPLHF. CDR3 in DNA: TGTGCCAGCAGCTTGAGCAGGGGTGTGAATTCACCCCTCCACTTT.

The rearrangement joins TRBV30 to TRBJ2-7; 8 bases match TRBD2. CDR1 is GTSNPN and CDR2 is SVGIG in the germline V gene (reference sequence). The CDR3 totals 14 residues. Trimming removed 8 bases from V and 3 bases from J; junction bases left unmatched: 12. The CDR3 DNA follows: TGTGCCCCCCCAATCGCTGCGGGAGGCTACGAGCAGTACTTC. Encoded protein: CAPPIAAGGYEQYF. The full variable domain, its missing parts supplied by reference TRBV30 and TRBJ2-7, is SQTIHQWPATLVQPVGSPLSLECTVEGTSNPNLYWYRQAAGRGLQLLFYSVGIGQISSEVPQNLSASRPQDRQFILSSKKLLLSDSGFYLCAPPIAAGGYEQYFGPGTRLTVT.

This rearrangement joins TRBV18 to TRBJ1-5, with 8 bases that match TRBD1. Germline CDR1 KGHSH, CDR2 LQKENI. After removal of 6 bases from V and 0 bases from J, the junction contained 7 bases not matched to a gene. The CDR3 consists of 16 residues. The CDR3 nucleotides are TGTGCCAGCTCTCCAAAGACAGGGGATAGCAATCAGCCCCAGCATTTT. It encodes CASSPKTGDSNQPQHF.

The rearrangement uses TRBV10-1 and TRBJ2-3, with D unresolved. With 0 bases removed from V and 8 bases from J, the gap between germline ends came to 9 bases. The CDR3 length is 13 residues. The germline V gene encodes CDR1 WNHNN and CDR2 SYGVQD (reference sequence). The CDR3 DNA sequence: TGCGCCAGCAGTGAGTCAGGGCGAGGTACGCAGTATTTT. Amino acid sequence: CASSESGRGTQYF.

The rearrangement joins TRBV30 to TRBJ1-2; D gene uncertain. CDR3 length: 11 residues. The V end was cut by 1 base, the J end by 5 bases, with 5 bases between. Germline CDR1 is GTSNPN and CDR2 is SVGIG (reference sequence). CDR3 protein: CAWSDGYGYTF. CDR3 DNA sequence: TGTGCCTGGAGTGATGGGTATGGCTACACCTTC.

The chain has TRBV2 and TRBJ2-3; D is unresolved. This CDR3 has 14 residues. Germline V gene lookup returns CDR1 SNHLY and CDR2 FYNNEI. V was clipped by 6 bases and J by 7 bases, with 17 bases between them. CDR3 sequence reads: CASRVTEKAYTQYF. DNA of the CDR3: TGTGCCAGCAGGGTCACGGAAAAAGCTTATACGCAGTATTTT.

V is TRBV30 and J is TRBJ1-5, with 7 nucleotides matching TRBD1. The V gene end was trimmed by 1 base and the J gene end by 7 bases; junction bases not matched to a gene: 7. Germline CDR1 is GTSNPN and CDR2 is SVGIG (reference sequence). CDR3 size: 14 residues. This CDR3 reads CAWSGSTGIQPQHF. CDR3 DNA: TGTGCCTGGAGTGGGTCGACAGGGATCCAGCCCCAGCATTTT.

This chain uses TRBV10-3 with TRBJ2-7, with TRBD2 identical over 15 bases. V lost 3 bases and J lost 3; bases outside the gene matches: 12. This CDR3 region has 19 residues. Germline lookup yields CDR1 ENHRY and CDR2 SYGVKD. CDR3 DNA sequence: TGTGCCATCAGTGATAGGGGGACTAGCGGGAGGAATAAACACTACGAGCAGTACTTC. As protein: CAISDRGTSGRNKHYEQYF.

V is TRBV15 and J is TRBJ1-5; D gene uncertain. This CDR3 is built from 11 residues. V was clipped by 8 bases and J by 5 bases, with 7 bases between them. Germline CDR1 and CDR2: LNHNV and YYDKDF (reference sequence). CDR3 sequence: CATGPHQPQHF. CDR3 coding DNA: TGTGCCACCGGGCCCCATCAGCCCCAGCATTTT.

The CDR3 sequence: CSVLGQSGTDTQYF. CDR3 sequence (DNA): TGCAGCGTCCTTGGACAATCCGGGACAGATACGCAGTATTTT. The rearrangement joins TRBV29-1 to TRBJ2-3, with D possibly matching TRBD1 (5 bases). The CDR3 spans 14 residues. The V gene's germline CDR1 is SQVTM and CDR2 ANQGSEA. Trimming took 6 bases from V and 3 from J, leaving 16 bases between them.

The V call is TRBV2, the J call TRBJ2-7, with TRBD1 identical over 9 bases. The CDR3 runs 15 residues. The V gene end was trimmed by 5 bases and the J gene end by 6 bases; junction bases not matched to a gene: 11. Germline lookup yields CDR1 SNHLY and CDR2 FYNNEI. The CDR3 spells CASSFRDRVLAEQYF. The CDR3 nucleotides are TGTGCCAGCAGTTTCCGGGACAGGGTCTTAGCCGAGCAGTACTTC.

The rearrangement uses TRBV6-1 and TRBJ1-5; possibly TRBD1 for D (6 bases). The germline CDR1 and CDR2 sequences are MNHNS and SASEGT. V was cut by 3 bases and J by 3 bases, with 12 bases left in between. This CDR3 spans 15 amino acids. The CDR3 spells CASSESRGTNQPQHF. CDR3 in DNA: TGTGCCAGCAGTGAGTCCAGGGGCACCAATCAGCCCCAGCATTTT.

The gene calls are TRBV7-2 and TRBJ2-7, with TRBD2 matching over 9 bases. CDR1 and CDR2 from the germline V gene are SGHTA and FQGNSA. This CDR3 is 16 amino acids long. The V segment lost 1 base and the J segment 3 bases; nucleotides outside the gene matches: 7. The CDR3 bases are TGTGCCAGCAGCTTAGGAGCGGGAGGCCCAAACTACGAGCAGTACTTC. Protein sequence: CASSLGAGGPNYEQYF.